The next 6 T cell receptor beta chains were all read from a single sample in a study of blood T cell repertoires in COVID-19. TCRdb's copy holds only in-frame clones and misses some; the assay was immunoSEQ multiplex PCR. The sample lists 250,000 to 350,000 clones, 89% occurring once. The sample taken for sequencing was peripheral blood. The receptors shown here come from a woman aged 40-49 years who had recovered from COVID-19.

The chain joins TRBV2 to TRBJ2-1; 10 nucleotides match TRBD2. Germline V gives CDR1 SNHLY, CDR2 FYNNEI. Trimming removed 6 bases from V and 1 base from J; junction bases left unmatched: 3. This CDR3 has 15 residues. This CDR3 reads CASRMTSGSYNEQFF. The CDR3 DNA follows: TGTGCCAGCAGGATGACTAGCGGGTCCTACAATGAGCAGTTCTTC.

This chain connects TRBV19 to TRBJ2-1, with 10 bases that match TRBD2. V was pared by 4 bases and J by 4 bases, with 4 bases of the junction left unmatched. Germline lookup yields CDR1 LNHDA and CDR2 SQIVND (reference sequence). This CDR3 spans 15 amino acids. CDR3: CASSTGTSVYNEQFF. As DNA, the CDR3 is TGTGCCAGTAGTACCGGGACTAGCGTATACAATGAGCAGTTCTTC.

The chain recombines TRBV27 with TRBJ2-3; 8 positions match TRBD2. This CDR3 spans 15 amino acids. Germline CDR1 and CDR2: MNHEY and SMNVEV (reference sequence). After removal of 4 bases from V and 1 base from J, the junction contained 4 bases not matched to a gene. For the CDR3, the DNA is TGTGCCAGCAGTTCCAAGACTAGCGGCACAGATACGCAGTATTTT. Its translation: CASSSKTSGTDTQYF.

This rearrangement joins TRBV27 to TRBJ2-3; TRBD1 aligns across 7 bases. J lost 1 base, V lost 0 bases, and 4 bases had no gene match. CDR1 is MNHEY and CDR2 is SMNVEV in the germline V gene (reference sequence). The CDR3 runs to 16 residues. CDR3 DNA sequence: TGTGCCAGCAGTTTATCGGCAGGGGGAGGCACAGATACGCAGTATTTT. Amino acids: CASSLSAGGGTDTQYF.

The rearrangement uses TRBV19 and TRBJ2-1; 7 nucleotides align to TRBD2. The CDR3 covers 15 residues. CDR1 is LNHDA and CDR2 is SQIVND in the germline V gene (reference sequence). Unmatched junction bases numbered 13, after V lost 7 bases and J lost 7 bases. The CDR3 loop is CASKRAREGSNEQFF. Written as DNA, the CDR3 is TGTGCCAGTAAGCGTGCGAGGGAGGGCTCGAATGAGCAGTTCTTC.

The chain links TRBV11-3 to TRBJ1-6; D gene unclear. V gave up 0 bases and J gave up 9 bases, with 6 bases separating them. The germline gives CDR1 SGHNT, CDR2 YENEEA. The CDR3 is made up of 13 amino acids. CDR3 residues: CASSLEGSSPLHF. CDR3 coding DNA: TGTGCCAGCAGCTTAGAAGGGAGTTCACCCCTCCACTTT. Variable domain in full (rest from reference TRBV11-3 and TRBJ1-6): EAGVVQSPRYKIIEKKQPVAFWCNPISGHNTLYWYLQNLGQGPELLIRYENEEAVDDSQLPKDRFSAERLKGVDSTLKIQPAELGDSAVYLCASSLEGSSPLHFGNGTRLTVT.